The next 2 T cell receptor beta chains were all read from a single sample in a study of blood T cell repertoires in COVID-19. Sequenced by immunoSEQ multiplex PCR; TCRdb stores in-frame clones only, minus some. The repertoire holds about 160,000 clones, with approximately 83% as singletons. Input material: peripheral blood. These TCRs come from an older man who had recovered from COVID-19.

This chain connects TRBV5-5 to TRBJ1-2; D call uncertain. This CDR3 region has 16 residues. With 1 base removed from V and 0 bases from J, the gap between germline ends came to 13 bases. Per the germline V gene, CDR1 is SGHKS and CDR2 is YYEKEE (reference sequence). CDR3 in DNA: TGTGCCAGCAGCTTGCCTGCGGAGCTTGCTAACTATGGCTACACCTTC. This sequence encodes CASSLPAELANYGYTF.

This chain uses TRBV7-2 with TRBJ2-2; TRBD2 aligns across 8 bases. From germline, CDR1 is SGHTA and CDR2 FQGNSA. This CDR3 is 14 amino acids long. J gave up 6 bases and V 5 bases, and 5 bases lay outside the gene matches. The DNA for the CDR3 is TGTGCCAGCAGCAGGACTAGCCCCCCCGGGGAGCTGTTTTTT. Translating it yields CASSRTSPPGELFF.